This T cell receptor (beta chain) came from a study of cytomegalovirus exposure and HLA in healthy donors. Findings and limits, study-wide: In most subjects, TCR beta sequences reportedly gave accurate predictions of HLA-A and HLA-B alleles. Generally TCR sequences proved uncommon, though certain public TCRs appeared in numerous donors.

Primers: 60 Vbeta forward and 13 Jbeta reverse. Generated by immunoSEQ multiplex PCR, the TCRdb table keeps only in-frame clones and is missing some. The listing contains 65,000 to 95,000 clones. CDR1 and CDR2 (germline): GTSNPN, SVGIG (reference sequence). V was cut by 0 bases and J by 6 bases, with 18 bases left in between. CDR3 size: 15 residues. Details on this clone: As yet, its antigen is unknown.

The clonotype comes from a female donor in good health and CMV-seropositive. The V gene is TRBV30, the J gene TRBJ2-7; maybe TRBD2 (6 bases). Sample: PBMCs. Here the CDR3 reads CAWSVSGTGVGEQYF. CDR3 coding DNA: TGTGCCTGGAGTGTGTCCGGGACGGGGGTCGGCGAGCAGTACTTC. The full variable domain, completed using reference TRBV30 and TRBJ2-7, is SQTIHQWPATLVQPVGSPLSLECTVEGTSNPNLYWYRQAAGRGLQLLFYSVGIGQISSEVPQNLSASRPQDRQFILSSKKLLLSDSGFYLCAWSVSGTGVGEQYFGPGTRLTVT.